This entry features one T cell receptor (beta chain) sequence. Here immunoSEQ multiplex PCR was the method, and the copy in TCRdb shows in-frame clones only, minus some. The sample lists over 130,000 clones, 75% to 90% occurring once. These data are taken from a study of blood T cell repertoires in COVID-19. V shed 5 bases, J shed 5 bases, and the junction held 6 bases outside the gene matches. This CDR3 comprises 16 residues. Germline-derived CDR1 and CDR2 are LGHNA and YSLEER. The rearrangement joins TRBV4-3 to TRBJ2-1; 13 bases map to TRBD2. Sequenced: peripheral blood. The origin of this receptor is a woman aged 60-75 years with active or convalescent COVID-19. This CDR3 reads CASSVGTSGANNEQFF. As DNA, the CDR3 is TGCGCCAGCAGCGTAGGGACTAGCGGGGCGAACAATGAGCAGTTCTTC.